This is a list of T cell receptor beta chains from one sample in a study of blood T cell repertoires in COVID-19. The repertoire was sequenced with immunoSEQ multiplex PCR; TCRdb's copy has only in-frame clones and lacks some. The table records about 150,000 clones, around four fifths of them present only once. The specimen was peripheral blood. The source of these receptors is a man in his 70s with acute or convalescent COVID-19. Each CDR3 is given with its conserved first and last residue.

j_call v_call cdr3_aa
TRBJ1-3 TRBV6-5 CASSSGSSMGNTIYF
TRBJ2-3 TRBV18 CASSSTLAGVGADTQYF
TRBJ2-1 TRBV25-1 CASSYLTSGAYNEQFF
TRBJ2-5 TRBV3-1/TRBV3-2 CASSQVAGMAGTQYF
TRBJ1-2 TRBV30 CAWTGGYGYTF
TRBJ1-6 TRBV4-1 CASSAQQTAHNSPLHF
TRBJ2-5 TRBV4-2 CASSRDQETQYF
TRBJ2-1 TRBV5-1 CASSLVLAEYNEQFF
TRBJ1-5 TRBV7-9 CASSIGQGRQPQHF
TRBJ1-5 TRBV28 CASSLIQINQPQHF
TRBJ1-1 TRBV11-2 CASSTLGQGVRTEAFF
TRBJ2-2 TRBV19 CASSIGGTAGELFF
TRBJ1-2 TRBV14 CASSPQDSYYGYTF
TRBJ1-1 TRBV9 CASSPGGNTEAFF
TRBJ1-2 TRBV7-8 CASSRDRNYGYTF
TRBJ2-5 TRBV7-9 CASSLGGTSGALQYF
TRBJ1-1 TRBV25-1 CASNQAGVSTEAFF
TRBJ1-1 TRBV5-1 CASSLGQILNTEAFF
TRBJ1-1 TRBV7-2 CASSPGQGGSTEAFF
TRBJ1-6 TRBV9 CASSGGTGASPLHF
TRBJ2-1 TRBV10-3 CAISDMRTEMGDEQFF
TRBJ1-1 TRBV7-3 CASSLQGSTEAFF
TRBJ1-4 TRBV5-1 CASSPTGTGHEKLFF
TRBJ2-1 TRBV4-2 CASSQGTGGGSYNEQFF
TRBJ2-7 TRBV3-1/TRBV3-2 CASSHDSGNEQYF
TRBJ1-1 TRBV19 CASRLGTPVRTEAFF
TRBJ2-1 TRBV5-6 CASSFTGTAYNEQFF
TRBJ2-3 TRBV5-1 CASSFGAGVLDTQYF
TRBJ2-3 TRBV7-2 CASSFETGGRNTQYF